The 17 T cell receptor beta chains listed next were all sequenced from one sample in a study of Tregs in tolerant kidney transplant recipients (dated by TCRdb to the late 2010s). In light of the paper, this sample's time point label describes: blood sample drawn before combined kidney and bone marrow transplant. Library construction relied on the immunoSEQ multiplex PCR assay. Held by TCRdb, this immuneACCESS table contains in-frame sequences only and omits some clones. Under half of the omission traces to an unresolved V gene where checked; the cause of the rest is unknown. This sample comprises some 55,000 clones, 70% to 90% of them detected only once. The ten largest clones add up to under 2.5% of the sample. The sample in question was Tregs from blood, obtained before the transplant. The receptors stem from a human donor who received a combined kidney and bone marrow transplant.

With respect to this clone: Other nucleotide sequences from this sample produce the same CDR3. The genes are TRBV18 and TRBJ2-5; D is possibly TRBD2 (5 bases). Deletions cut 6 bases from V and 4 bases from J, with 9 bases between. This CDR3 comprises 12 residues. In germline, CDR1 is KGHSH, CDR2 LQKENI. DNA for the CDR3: TGTGCCAGCTCCCGGGGTGGAGAGACCCAGTACTTC. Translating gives CASSRGGETQYF.

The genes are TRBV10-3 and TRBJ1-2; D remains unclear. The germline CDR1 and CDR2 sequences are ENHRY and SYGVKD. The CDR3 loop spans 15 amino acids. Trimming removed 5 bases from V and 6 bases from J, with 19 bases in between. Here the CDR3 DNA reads TGTGCCATCAGTCACCGAGGGAGGGTGAGCGATGGCTACACCTTC. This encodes CAISHRGRVSDGYTF.

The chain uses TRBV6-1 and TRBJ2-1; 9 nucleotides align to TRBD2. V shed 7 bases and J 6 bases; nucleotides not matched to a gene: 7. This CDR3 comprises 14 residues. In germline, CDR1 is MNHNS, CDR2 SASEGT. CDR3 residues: CASTSGGIFNEQFF. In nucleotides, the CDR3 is TGTGCCAGCACCAGCGGGGGGATTTTCAATGAGCAGTTCTTC.

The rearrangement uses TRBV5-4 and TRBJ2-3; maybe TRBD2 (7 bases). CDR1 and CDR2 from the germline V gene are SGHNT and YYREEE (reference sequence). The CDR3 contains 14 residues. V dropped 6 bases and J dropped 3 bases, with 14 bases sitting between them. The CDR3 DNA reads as TGTGCCAGCACCCGAGGGGGAGGGACAGATACGCAGTATTTT. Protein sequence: CASTRGGGTDTQYF.

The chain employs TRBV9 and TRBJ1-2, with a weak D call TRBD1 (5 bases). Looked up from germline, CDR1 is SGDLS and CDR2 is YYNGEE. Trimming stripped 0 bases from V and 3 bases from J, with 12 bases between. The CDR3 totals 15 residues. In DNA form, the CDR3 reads TGTGCCAGCAGCGTAGCTGGTTCCAGGGACTATGGCTACACCTTC. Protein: CASSVAGSRDYGYTF.

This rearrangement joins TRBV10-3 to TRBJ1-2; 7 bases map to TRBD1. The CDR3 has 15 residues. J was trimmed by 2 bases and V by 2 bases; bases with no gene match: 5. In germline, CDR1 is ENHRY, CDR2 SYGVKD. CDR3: CAISEGQEGNYGYTF. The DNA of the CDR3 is TGTGCCATCAGTGAGGGACAGGAGGGCAACTATGGCTACACCTTC.

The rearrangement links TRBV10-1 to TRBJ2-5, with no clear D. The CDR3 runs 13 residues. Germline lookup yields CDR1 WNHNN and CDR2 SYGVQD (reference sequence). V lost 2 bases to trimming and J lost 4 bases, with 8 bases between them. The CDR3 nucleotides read TGCGCCAGCAGTGAGGGTAGACCAGAGACCCAGTACTTC. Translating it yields CASSEGRPETQYF.

CDR3 nucleotide sequence: TGTGCCACACGGACAAATTCGAACACTGAAGCTTTCTTT. As protein: CATRTNSNTEAFF. The chain couples TRBV6-1 to TRBJ1-1, with D tentatively TRBD1 (5 bases). The CDR3 length is 13 residues. V was clipped by 10 bases and J by 1 base, with 13 bases between them. Germline-derived CDR1 and CDR2 are MNHNS and SASEGT.

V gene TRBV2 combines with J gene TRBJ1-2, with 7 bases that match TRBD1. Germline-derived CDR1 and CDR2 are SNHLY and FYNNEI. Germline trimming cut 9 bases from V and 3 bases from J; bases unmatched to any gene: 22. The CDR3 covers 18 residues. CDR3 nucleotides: TGTGCCAGTTTCCCAACCAGAGACAGGGTAGGAAATTACTATGGCTACACCTTC. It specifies CASFPTRDRVGNYYGYTF.

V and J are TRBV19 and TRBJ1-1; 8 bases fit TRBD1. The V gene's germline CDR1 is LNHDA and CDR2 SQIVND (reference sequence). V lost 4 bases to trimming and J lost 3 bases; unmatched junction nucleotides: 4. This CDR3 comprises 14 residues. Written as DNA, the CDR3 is TGTGCCAGTAGTACCGGGACAGGCGACACTGAAGCTTTCTTT. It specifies CASSTGTGDTEAFF.

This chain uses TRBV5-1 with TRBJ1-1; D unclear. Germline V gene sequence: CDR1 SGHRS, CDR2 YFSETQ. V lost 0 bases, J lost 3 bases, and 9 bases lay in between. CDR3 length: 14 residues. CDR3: CASSLGSAYTEAFF. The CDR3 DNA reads TGCGCCAGCAGCTTGGGCAGCGCCTACACTGAAGCTTTCTTT.

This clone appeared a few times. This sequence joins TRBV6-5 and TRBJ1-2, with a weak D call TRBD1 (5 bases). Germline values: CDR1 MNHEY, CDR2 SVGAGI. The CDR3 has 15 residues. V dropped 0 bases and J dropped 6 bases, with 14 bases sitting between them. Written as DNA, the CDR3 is TGTGCCAGCAGTTACTCGACGGCAGGGTCTCATGGCTACACCTTC. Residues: CASSYSTAGSHGYTF.

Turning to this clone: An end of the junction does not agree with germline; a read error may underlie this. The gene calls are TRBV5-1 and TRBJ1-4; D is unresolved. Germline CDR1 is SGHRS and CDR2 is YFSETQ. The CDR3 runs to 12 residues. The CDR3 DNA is TGTGCCAGCAGCTTGGTGGCGGAAAAACTGTTTTTT. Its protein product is CASSLVAEKLFF.

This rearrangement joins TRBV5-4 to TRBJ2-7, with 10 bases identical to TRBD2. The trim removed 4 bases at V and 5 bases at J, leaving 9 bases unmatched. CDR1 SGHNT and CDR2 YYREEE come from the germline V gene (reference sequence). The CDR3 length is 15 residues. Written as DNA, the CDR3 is TGTGCCAGCAGCGCGGAGGGACTAGCGAACCACGAGCAGTACTTC. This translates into CASSAEGLANHEQYF.

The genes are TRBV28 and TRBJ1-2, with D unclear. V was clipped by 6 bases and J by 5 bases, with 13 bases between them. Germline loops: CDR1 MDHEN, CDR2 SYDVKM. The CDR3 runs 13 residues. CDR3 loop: CASSAPAGYGYTF. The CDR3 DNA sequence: TGTGCCAGCAGCGCCCCCGCGGGGTATGGCTACACCTTC.

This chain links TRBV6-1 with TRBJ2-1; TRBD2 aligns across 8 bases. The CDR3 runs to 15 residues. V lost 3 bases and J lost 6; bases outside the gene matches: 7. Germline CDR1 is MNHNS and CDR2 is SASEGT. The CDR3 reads CASSDTGGASNEQFF. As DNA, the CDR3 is TGTGCCAGCAGTGATACGGGGGGGGCTAGCAATGAGCAGTTCTTC.

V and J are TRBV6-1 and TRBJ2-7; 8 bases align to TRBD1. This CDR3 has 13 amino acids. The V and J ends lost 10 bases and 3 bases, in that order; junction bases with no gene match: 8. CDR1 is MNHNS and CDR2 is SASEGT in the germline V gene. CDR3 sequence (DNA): TGTGCCACCTGGACAGGGAAAAACTACGAGCAGTACTTC. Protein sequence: CATWTGKNYEQYF.